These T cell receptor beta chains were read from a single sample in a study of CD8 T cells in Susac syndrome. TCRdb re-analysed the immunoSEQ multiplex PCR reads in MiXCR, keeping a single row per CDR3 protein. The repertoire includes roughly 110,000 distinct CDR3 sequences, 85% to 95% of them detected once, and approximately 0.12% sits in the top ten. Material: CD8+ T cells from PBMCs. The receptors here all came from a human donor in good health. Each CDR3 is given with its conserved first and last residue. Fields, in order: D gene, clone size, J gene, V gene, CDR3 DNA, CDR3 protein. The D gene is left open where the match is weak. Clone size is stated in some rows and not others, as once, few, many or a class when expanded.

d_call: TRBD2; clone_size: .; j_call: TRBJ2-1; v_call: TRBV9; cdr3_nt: TGTGCCAGCAGCACACAGCGGGGCGTTGAGCAGTTCTTC; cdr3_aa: CASSTQRGVEQFF
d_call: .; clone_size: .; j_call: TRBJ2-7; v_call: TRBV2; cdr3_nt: TGTGCCAGCAGTGAGACCTACGAGCAGTACTTC; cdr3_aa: CASSETYEQYF
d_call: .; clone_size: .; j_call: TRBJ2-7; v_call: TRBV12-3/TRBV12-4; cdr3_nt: TGTGCCAGCAGCCAGGGGGGGACAGCGCTCGAGCAGTACTTC; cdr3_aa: CASSQGGTALEQYF
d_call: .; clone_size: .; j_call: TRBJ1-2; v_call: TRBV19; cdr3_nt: TGTGCCAGTAGTTTACGCGGGGATGGCTATGGCTACACCTTC; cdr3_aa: CASSLRGDGYGYTF
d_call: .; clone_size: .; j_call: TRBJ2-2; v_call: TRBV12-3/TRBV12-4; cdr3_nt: TGTGCCAGCAGTCTTAGCCAGGGAGGCACCGGGGAGCTGTTTTTT; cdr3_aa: CASSLSQGGTGELFF
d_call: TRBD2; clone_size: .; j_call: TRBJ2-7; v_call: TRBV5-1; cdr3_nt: TGCGCCAGCAGCTTGCGGGGGGTCAACTCCTACGAGCAGTACTTC; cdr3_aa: CASSLRGVNSYEQYF
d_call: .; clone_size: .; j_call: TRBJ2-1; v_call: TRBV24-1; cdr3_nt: TGTGCCACCAGTGCCGAGAATGAGCAGTTCTTC; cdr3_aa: CATSAENEQFF
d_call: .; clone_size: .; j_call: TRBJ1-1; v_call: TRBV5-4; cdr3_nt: TGTGCCAGCAGCTTGAATTCGGGGAACACTGAAGCTTTCTTT; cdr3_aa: CASSLNSGNTEAFF
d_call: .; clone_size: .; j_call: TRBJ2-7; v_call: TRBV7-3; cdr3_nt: TGTGCCAGCAGCTTCGAATCCCGGAGCCAGCAGTACTTC; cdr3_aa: CASSFESRSQQYF
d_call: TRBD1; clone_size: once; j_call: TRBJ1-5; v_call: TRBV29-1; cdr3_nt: TGCAGCGCCGGGACAGGGGGCGCGGGCAATCAGCCCCAGCATTTT; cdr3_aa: CSAGTGGAGNQPQHF
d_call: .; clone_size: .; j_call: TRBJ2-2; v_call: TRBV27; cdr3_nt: .; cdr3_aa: CASRARGLPGSCFF
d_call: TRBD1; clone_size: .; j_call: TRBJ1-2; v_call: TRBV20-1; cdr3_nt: TGCAGTGCGCCACAAGACAGGGCCGTGAGCTTC; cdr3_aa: CSAPQDRAVSF
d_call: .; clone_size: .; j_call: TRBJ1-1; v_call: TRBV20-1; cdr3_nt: TGCAGTGCTAGGCCCTTACCGGGCGGCCAAAACACTGAAGCTTTCTTT; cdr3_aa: CSARPLPGGQNTEAFF
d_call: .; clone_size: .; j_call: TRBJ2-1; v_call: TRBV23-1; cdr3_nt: TGCGCCAGGAAGCTCGACAATGAGCAGTTCTTC; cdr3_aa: CARKLDNEQFF
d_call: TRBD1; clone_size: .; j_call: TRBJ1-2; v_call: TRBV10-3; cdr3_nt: TGTGCCATCAGCCCCCGGGACAGCTACTCTAACTATGGCTACACCTTC; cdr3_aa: CAISPRDSYSNYGYTF
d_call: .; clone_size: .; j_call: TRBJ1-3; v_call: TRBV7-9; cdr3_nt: TGTGCCAGCAGCCTCGACATAAGCTCTGGAAACACCATATATTTT; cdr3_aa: CASSLDISSGNTIYF
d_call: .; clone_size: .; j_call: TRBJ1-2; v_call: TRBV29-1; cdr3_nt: TGCAGCGTTGAAACGCCGGAGAACTATGGCTACACCTTC; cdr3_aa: CSVETPENYGYTF
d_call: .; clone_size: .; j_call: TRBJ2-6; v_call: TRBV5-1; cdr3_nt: TGCGCCAGCAGCGTAAGCAGGCTCTCTGGGGCCAACGTCCTGACTTTC; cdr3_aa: CASSVSRLSGANVLTF
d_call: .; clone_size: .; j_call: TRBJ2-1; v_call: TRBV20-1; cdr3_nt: TGCAGTGCCGAAGGACCAATCTCCTACAATGAGCAGTTCTTC; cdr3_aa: CSAEGPISYNEQFF
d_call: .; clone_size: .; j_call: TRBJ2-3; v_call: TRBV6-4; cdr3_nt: TGTGCCAGCGGCCTCTCCCTCACAGATACGCAGTATTTT; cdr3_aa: CASGLSLTDTQYF
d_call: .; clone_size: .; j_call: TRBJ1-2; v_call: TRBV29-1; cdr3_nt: TGCAGCGTTGAAGAGCCGGGACTTTATCGTGGCTACACCTTC; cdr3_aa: CSVEEPGLYRGYTF
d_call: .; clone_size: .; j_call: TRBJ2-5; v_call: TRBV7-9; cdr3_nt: TGTGCCAGCAGCTTAATGGTCGGGGAAGAGACCCAGTACTTC; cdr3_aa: CASSLMVGEETQYF
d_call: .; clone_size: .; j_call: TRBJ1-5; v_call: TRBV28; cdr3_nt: TGTGCCACCACCAGTAGGGGGGGCAGACAGCCCCAGCATTTT; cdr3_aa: CATTSRGGRQPQHF
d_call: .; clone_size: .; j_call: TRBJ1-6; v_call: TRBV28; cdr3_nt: TGTGCCAGCAGCTGGTCAGCGGGGAGCTCCTATAATTCACCCCTCCACTTT; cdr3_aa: CASSWSAGSSYNSPLHF
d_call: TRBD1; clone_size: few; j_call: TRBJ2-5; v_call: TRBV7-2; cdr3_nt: TGTGCCAGCAGCTTAGCGGGACAGGGGCAAGAGACCCAGTACTTC; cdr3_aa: CASSLAGQGQETQYF
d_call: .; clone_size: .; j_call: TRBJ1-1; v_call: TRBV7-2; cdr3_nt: TGTGCCAGCAGCTTAGGGACCCAACTCGGGGGCACTGAAGCTTTCTTT; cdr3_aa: CASSLGTQLGGTEAFF
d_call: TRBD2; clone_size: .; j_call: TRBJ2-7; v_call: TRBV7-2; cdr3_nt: TGTGCCAGCAGCCGCGGGGGGGGCTCCTACGAGCAGTACTTC; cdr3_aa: CASSRGGGSYEQYF